This TCR beta chain was found in a study of early T cells in non-severe SARS-CoV-2 infection. The CDR3 is made up of 15 amino acids. Germline V gene lookup returns CDR1 SGHTA and CDR2 FQGTGA. J lost 0 bases, V lost 5 bases, and 7 bases had no gene match. In this sample, this clonotype turned up many times. TCRdb reprocessed the 5' RACE reads with MiXCR, giving one entry per CDR3 protein. The sample has roughly 48,000 distinct CDR3 sequences, over 3.5% seen once; the top ten hold 5% to 7.5%. This TCR was sampled from an adult who was a healthcare worker with PCR-confirmed SARS-CoV-2 infection or an uninfected control (not recorded which). The source material was whole blood. The V and J genes are TRBV7-3 and TRBJ2-7; 7 nucleotides align to TRBD1. Written as DNA, the CDR3 is TGTGCCAGCAGCGTCGGGACAGCTCTCTCCTACGAGCAGTACTTC. Translating gives CASSVGTALSYEQYF.